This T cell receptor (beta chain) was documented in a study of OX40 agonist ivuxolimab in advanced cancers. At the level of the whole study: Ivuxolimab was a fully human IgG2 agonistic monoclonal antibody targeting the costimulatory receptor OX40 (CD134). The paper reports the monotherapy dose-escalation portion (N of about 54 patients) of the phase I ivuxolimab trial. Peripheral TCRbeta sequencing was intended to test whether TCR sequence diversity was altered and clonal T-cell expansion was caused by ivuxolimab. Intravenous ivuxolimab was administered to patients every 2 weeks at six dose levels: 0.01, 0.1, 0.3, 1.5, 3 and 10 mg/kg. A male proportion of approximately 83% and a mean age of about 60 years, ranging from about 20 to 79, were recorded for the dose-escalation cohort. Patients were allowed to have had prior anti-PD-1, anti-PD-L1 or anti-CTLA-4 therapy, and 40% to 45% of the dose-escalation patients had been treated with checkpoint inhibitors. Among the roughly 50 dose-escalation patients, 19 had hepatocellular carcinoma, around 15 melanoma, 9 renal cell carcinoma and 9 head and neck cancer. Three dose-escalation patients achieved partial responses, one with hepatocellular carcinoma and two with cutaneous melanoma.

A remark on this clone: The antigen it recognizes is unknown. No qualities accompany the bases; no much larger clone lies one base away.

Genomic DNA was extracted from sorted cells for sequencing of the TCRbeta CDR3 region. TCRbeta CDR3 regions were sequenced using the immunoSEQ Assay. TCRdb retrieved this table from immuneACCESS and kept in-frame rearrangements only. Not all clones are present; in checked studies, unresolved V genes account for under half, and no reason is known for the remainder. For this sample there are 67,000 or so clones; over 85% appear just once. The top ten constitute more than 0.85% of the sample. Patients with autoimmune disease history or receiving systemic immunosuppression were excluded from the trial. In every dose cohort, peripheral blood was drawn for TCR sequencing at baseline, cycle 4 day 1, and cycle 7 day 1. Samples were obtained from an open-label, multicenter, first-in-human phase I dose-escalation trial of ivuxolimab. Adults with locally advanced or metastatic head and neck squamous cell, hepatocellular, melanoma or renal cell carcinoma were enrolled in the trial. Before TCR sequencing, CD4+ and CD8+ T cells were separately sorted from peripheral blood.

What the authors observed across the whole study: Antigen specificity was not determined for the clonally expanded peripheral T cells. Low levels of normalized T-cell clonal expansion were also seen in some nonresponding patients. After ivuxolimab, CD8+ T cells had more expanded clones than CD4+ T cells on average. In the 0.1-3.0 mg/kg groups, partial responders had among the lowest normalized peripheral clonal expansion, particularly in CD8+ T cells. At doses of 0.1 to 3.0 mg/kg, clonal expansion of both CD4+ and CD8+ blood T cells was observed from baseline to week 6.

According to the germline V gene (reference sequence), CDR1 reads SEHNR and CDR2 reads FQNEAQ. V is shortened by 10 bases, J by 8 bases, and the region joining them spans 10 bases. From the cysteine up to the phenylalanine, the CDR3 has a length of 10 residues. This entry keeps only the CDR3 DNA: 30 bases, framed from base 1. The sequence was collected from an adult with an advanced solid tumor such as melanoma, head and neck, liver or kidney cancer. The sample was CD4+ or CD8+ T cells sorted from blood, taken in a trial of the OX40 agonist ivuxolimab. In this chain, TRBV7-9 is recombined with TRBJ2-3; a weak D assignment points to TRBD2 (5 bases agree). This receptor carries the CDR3 CATGEGTQYF. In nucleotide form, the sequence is TGTGCCACTGGAGAGGGTACGCAGTATTTT.